A single sample gave rise to the 21 T cell receptor beta chains below, sequenced in a study of immune cell composition in non-small cell lung cancer. The protocol was immunoSEQ multiplex PCR, while the TCRdb copy is restricted to in-frame clones and leaves out a portion. The sample lists over 2,500 clones, about three quarters occurring once. Normal lung was sampled as far from the tumour as possible, at least 3 cm. The sequenced sample consisted of non-adjacent lung tissue. The receptor set was obtained from a human donor with non-small cell lung cancer.

The chain uses TRBV5-4 and TRBJ2-7; 9 bases map to TRBD1. Trimming removed 4 bases from V and 6 bases from J; junction bases left unmatched: 2. Germline V CDR1 and CDR2: SGHNT, YYREEE (reference sequence). The CDR3 runs 12 residues. The CDR3 loop is CASSADRGEQYF. CDR3 coding DNA: TGTGCCAGCAGCGCGGACAGGGGCGAGCAGTACTTC.

The gene calls are TRBV6-6 and TRBJ2-5, with 9 bases lining up with TRBD2. V dropped 5 bases and J dropped 2; count of bases not matched to a gene: 6. Germline loops: CDR1 MNHNY, CDR2 SVGAGI (reference sequence). The CDR3 contains 15 residues. The CDR3 nucleotides read TGTGCCAGCAGTGGGAGACTAGCGGCTCAAGAGACCCAGTACTTC. Protein sequence: CASSGRLAAQETQYF.

This clone was observed a single time. CDR3 sequence (DNA): TGTGCCTGGAAGGCAGGGGGAAAGAAGTACGAGCAGTACTTC. Translating it yields CAWKAGGKKYEQYF. The chain is built from TRBV30 and TRBJ2-7; TRBD1 aligns across 7 bases. This CDR3 region has 14 residues. Germline V gene lookup returns CDR1 GTSNPN and CDR2 SVGIG (reference sequence). Germline trimming cut 4 bases from V and 4 bases from J; bases unmatched to any gene: 10.

This clone was picked up one time. V usage is TRBV30 and J usage is TRBJ1-5; tentative D call: TRBD1 (5 bases). The germline V and J ends were trimmed by 2 bases and 2 bases, with 16 bases remaining between them. The CDR3 sequence is 16 residues long. CDR1 and CDR2 from the germline V gene are GTSNPN and SVGIG (reference sequence). CDR3 residues: CAWSLPPGGGNQPQHF. CDR3 sequence (DNA): TGTGCCTGGAGTCTCCCCCCTGGGGGGGGCAATCAGCCCCAGCATTTT.

V is TRBV19 and J is TRBJ2-5; TRBD2 aligns across 13 bases. Germline V lookup: CDR1 LNHDA, CDR2 SQIVND (reference sequence). The junction had 9 bases not matched to a gene; V was cut back by 5 bases and J by 3 bases. There are 17 residues in the CDR3. Here the CDR3 DNA reads TGTGCCAGTAGTTCATCCGGAGGACTAGCGGGAGAAGAGACCCAGTACTTC. Translation gives CASSSSGGLAGEETQYF.

J is TRBJ1-4 and V is TRBV6-1, with unresolved D. Trimming took 6 bases from V and 7 from J, leaving 15 bases between them. This CDR3 has 14 amino acids. The V gene's germline CDR1 is MNHNS and CDR2 SASEGT. The CDR3, as DNA: TGTGCCAGCAGGACCGGGGTGGTAGGTGAAAAACTGTTTTTT. Its protein is CASRTGVVGEKLFF.

The rearrangement links TRBV27 to TRBJ2-1; tentative D call: TRBD1 (5 bases). This CDR3 is built from 13 residues. V lost 8 bases to trimming and J lost 3 bases, with 11 bases between them. CDR1 MNHEY and CDR2 SMNVEV come from the germline V gene (reference sequence). CDR3 DNA sequence: TGTGCCAGCTCAGGGCCCTTCTACAATGAGCAGTTCTTC. As protein: CASSGPFYNEQFF.

The V gene is TRBV2, the J gene TRBJ2-5, with TRBD1 matching over 8 bases. V was pared by 2 bases and J by 5 bases, with 7 bases of the junction left unmatched. The CDR3 spans 15 residues. CDR1 SNHLY and CDR2 FYNNEI come from the germline V gene. CDR3: CASSELQGARETQYF. The CDR3, as DNA: TGTGCCAGCAGTGAATTGCAGGGGGCGAGGGAGACCCAGTACTTC.

The rearrangement uses TRBV7-9 and TRBJ2-7, with a possible D match to TRBD2 (7 bases). The CDR3 runs to 15 residues. In germline, CDR1 is SEHNR, CDR2 FQNEAQ (reference sequence). The germline V and J ends were trimmed by 1 base and 7 bases, with 17 bases remaining between them. CDR3 in amino acids: CASSLVTGGPGEQYF. Here the CDR3 DNA reads TGTGCCAGCAGCTTAGTTACGGGGGGCCCCGGGGAGCAGTACTTC.

The V and J genes are TRBV6-6 and TRBJ2-7; a weak D match, TRBD1 (6 bases). In germline, CDR1 is MNHNY, CDR2 SVGAGI (reference sequence). Trimming removed 5 bases from V and 2 bases from J, with 13 bases in between. The CDR3 length is 14 residues. Here the CDR3 reads CASSADRFPYEQYF. For the CDR3, the DNA is TGTGCCAGCAGTGCTGACAGGTTTCCCTACGAGCAGTACTTC.

This clone was counted a few times. J is TRBJ1-5 and V is TRBV2, with a possible D match to TRBD1 (6 bases). V lost 8 bases and J 0 bases, leaving 11 bases between the germline ends. The CDR3 runs to 14 residues. Germline V gene data show CDR1 as SNHLY and CDR2 as FYNNEI. The DNA for the CDR3 is TGTGCCAGCTCACGGGACACTAGCAATCAGCCCCAGCATTTT. Residues: CASSRDTSNQPQHF.

The chain couples TRBV5-5 to TRBJ1-2, with 7 bases identical to TRBD1. The CDR3 sequence is 14 residues long. In germline, CDR1 is SGHKS, CDR2 YYEKEE (reference sequence). V lost 0 bases, J lost 8 bases, and 7 bases stayed unmatched. The CDR3 here is CASSLARTGWGYTF. CDR3 coding DNA: TGTGCCAGCAGCTTGGCCCGGACAGGCTGGGGCTACACCTTC.

This sequence joins TRBV5-1 and TRBJ2-5, with 13 bases aligning to TRBD2. This CDR3 contains 16 residues. Germline lookup yields CDR1 SGHRS and CDR2 YFSETQ. Trimming cost V 4 bases and J 0 bases; bases outside gene matches: 3. CDR3 sequence reads: CASSRLAGGDQETQYF. DNA for the CDR3: TGCGCCAGCAGCCGACTAGCGGGGGGAGACCAAGAGACCCAGTACTTC.

This chain joins TRBV7-9 and TRBJ2-7; D unresolved. Between the trimmed V and J ends, which lost 0 bases and 2 bases, there was a span of 8 bases. The germline V gene encodes CDR1 SEHNR and CDR2 FQNEAQ (reference sequence). The CDR3 has 14 residues. CDR3 loop: CASSLAYTAYEQYF. The CDR3 DNA follows: TGTGCCAGCAGCTTAGCGTACACCGCCTACGAGCAGTACTTC.

The rearrangement links TRBV19 to TRBJ2-1, with a tentative D call TRBD2 (7 bases). Trimming stripped 5 bases from V and 3 bases from J, with 29 bases between. This CDR3 has 20 residues. Per the germline V gene, CDR1 is LNHDA and CDR2 is SQIVND (reference sequence). The CDR3 nucleotides read TGTGCCAGTAGTTCCGGACGTCCAACATCCTCCGGGGGGCTCTACAATGAGCAGTTCTTC. Its protein is CASSSGRPTSSGGLYNEQFF.

The chain recombines TRBV15 with TRBJ1-4; 8 bases map to TRBD1. The J segment lost 8 bases and the V segment lost 1 base, leaving 6 bases of the junction unmatched. The CDR3 contains 15 residues. The germline V gene encodes CDR1 LNHNV and CDR2 YYDKDF (reference sequence). The CDR3 DNA sequence: TGTGCCACCAGCAGAGCTACAGGGGGTAACGAAAAACTGTTTTTT. It is translated as CATSRATGGNEKLFF.

The chain couples TRBV18 to TRBJ2-1; 10 bases line up with TRBD2. J gave up 4 bases and V 4 bases, and 4 bases lay outside the gene matches. Germline V CDR1 and CDR2: KGHSH, LQKENI. The CDR3 is made up of 15 amino acids. The chain's CDR3 is CASSQRTSGYNEQFF. In DNA, the CDR3 is TGTGCCAGCTCACAAAGGACTAGCGGATACAATGAGCAGTTCTTC.

The rearrangement links TRBV10-2 to TRBJ2-7; TRBD2 aligns across 11 bases. CDR3 length: 16 residues. CDR1 and CDR2 from the germline V gene are WSHSY and SAAADI. With V trimmed by 2 bases and J by 1 base, 4 bases remained unmatched. The CDR3 region has the DNA TGCGCCAGCAGTGAGAGGGCTAGCGGGGGGTCCTACGAGCAGTACTTC. Its protein product is CASSERASGGSYEQYF.

CDR3 nucleotides: TGTGCCAGCAGCCGGCATCAGGGAGGAAAACTGTTTTTT. Translation: CASSRHQGGKLFF. This rearrangement joins TRBV21-1 to TRBJ1-4. TRBV21-1 is described as a pseudogene. This CDR3 region has 13 residues.

The genes are TRBV5-4 and TRBJ2-1; 8 positions match TRBD1. There are 15 residues in the CDR3. After removal of 4 bases from V and 2 bases from J, the junction contained 5 bases not matched to a gene. Germline V gene sequence: CDR1 SGHNT, CDR2 YYREEE (reference sequence). CDR3 sequence reads: CASSTRQGTYNEQFF. The CDR3 nucleotides read TGTGCCAGCAGCACCCGACAGGGGACCTACAATGAGCAGTTCTTC.

By share, this clone counts as medium-sized (0.01 to 0.1%). The V call is TRBV4-2, the J call TRBJ2-7; TRBD2 matches 8 bases. There are 15 residues in the CDR3. The V segment lost 3 bases and the J segment 6 bases; nucleotides outside the gene matches: 10. Germline V gene lookup returns CDR1 LGHNA and CDR2 YNFKEQ. CDR3 bases: TGTGCCAGCAGCCAGGGAGCGGGAGACTACGCCGAGCAGTACTTC. Amino acid sequence: CASSQGAGDYAEQYF.